Following are 20 T cell receptor beta chains from one sample sequenced in a study of shared T cell receptors in the human thymus. Sequencing was performed with immunoSEQ multiplex PCR; in TCRdb, only in-frame clones are kept and a portion is missing. The sample records some 700,000 clones, roughly 85% being singletons. These records were also assigned to another study, of human thymus T cells.

The source material was thymocytes. Every receptor here comes from a girl less than two years old with a congenital heart defect.

The chain joins TRBV11-2 to TRBJ2-3, with a tentative D call TRBD1 (6 bases). CDR1 SGHAT and CDR2 FQNNGV come from the germline V gene. The CDR3 loop spans 17 amino acids. Trimming removed 5 bases at V and 5 bases at J, with 23 bases between. In DNA, the CDR3 is TGTGCCAGCAGCAAAGGAGTGAACAGGGCCATGGAAGATACGCAGTATTTT. This translates into CASSKGVNRAMEDTQYF.

V usage is TRBV27 and J usage is TRBJ1-2, with a tentative D call TRBD1 (6 bases). Germline CDR1 is MNHEY and CDR2 is SMNVEV (reference sequence). Trimming removed 5 bases at V and 5 bases at J, with 18 bases between. The CDR3 consists of 15 residues. The CDR3 loop is CASSPSSTGLYGYTF. CDR3 sequence (DNA): TGTGCCAGCAGTCCGAGTTCGACAGGTTTATATGGCTACACCTTC.

The chain employs TRBV29-1 and TRBJ1-2; 9 bases are a match to TRBD1. Germline V gives CDR1 SQVTM, CDR2 ANQGSEA. This CDR3 is built from 13 residues. V was pared by 6 bases and J by 8 bases, with 10 bases of the junction left unmatched. The CDR3 protein is CSVRDRVAEGYTF. The CDR3 DNA is TGCAGCGTAAGGGACAGGGTGGCGGAGGGCTACACCTTC.

This clone was detected only a few times. V is TRBV7-9 and J is TRBJ2-5; 7 positions match TRBD2. Per the germline V gene, CDR1 is SEHNR and CDR2 is FQNEAQ (reference sequence). V was clipped by 0 bases and J by 5 bases; unmatched bases: 9. The CDR3 length is 16 residues. The CDR3 DNA follows: TGTGCCAGCAGCTTAGCGGGTGGACTAGTGCGGGAGACCCAGTACTTC. It codes for CASSLAGGLVRETQYF.

The chain uses TRBV5-5 and TRBJ2-3; D not resolved. The CDR3 extends over 14 amino acids. Germline CDR1 is SGHKS and CDR2 is YYEKEE (reference sequence). V was shortened by 4 bases and J by 6 bases, with 15 bases between the two germline ends. CDR3 protein: CASSPNQFADTQYF. Here the CDR3 DNA reads TGTGCCAGCAGCCCTAATCAATTCGCGGATACGCAGTATTTT.

The chain joins TRBV13 to TRBJ2-1, with D possibly being TRBD2 (6 bases). Germline V gene data show CDR1 as PRHDT and CDR2 as FYEKMQ (reference sequence). Trimming took 0 bases from V and 8 from J, leaving 11 bases between them. CDR3 length: 14 amino acids. CDR3 bases: TGTGCCAGCAGCTTAGGCGGAGGGTCGGATGAGCAGTTCTTC. Translating gives CASSLGGGSDEQFF.

The V gene is TRBV6-5, the J gene TRBJ1-2, with TRBD1 matching over 7 bases. With V trimmed by 2 bases and J by 8 bases, 5 bases remained unmatched. The germline gives CDR1 MNHEY, CDR2 SVGAGI. The CDR3 runs 13 residues. The CDR3 is CASSYLTGAGYTF. The CDR3 nucleotides are TGTGCCAGCAGTTACCTCACAGGGGCCGGCTACACCTTC.

This clone was found once. CDR3 coding DNA: TGCGCCAGCAGCCAAGTGGCGGGCTCCTACAATGAGCAGTTCTTC. Encoded protein: CASSQVAGSYNEQFF. This sequence joins TRBV4-1 and TRBJ2-1, with a possible D match to TRBD2 (5 bases). Trimming cost V 1 base and J 0 bases, with 7 bases left between them. Germline CDR1 and CDR2: MGHRA and YSYEKL. This CDR3 contains 15 residues.

The chain combines TRBV7-9 with TRBJ1-2, with D possibly matching TRBD1 (6 bases). From germline, CDR1 is SEHNR and CDR2 FQNEAQ (reference sequence). The CDR3 covers 15 residues. The V gene lost 7 bases and the J gene lost 2 bases, with 17 bases spanning the gap. The CDR3 loop reads CASTITNRENYGYTF. The CDR3 region has the DNA TGTGCCAGCACCATTACTAACAGGGAAAACTATGGCTACACCTTC.

The chain employs TRBV13 and TRBJ2-3; D may be TRBD1 (7 bases). Germline CDR1 is PRHDT and CDR2 is FYEKMQ (reference sequence). This CDR3 is built from 16 residues. Trimming shortened V by 5 bases and J by 5 bases, and 20 bases separated the two germline ends. The CDR3 DNA reads as TGTGCCAGCAGCATAAACCAGGGGGGTGCGGGAGATACGCAGTATTTT. It translates to CASSINQGGAGDTQYF.

This chain connects TRBV19 to TRBJ1-1; D gene unclear. V shed 3 bases and J shed 1 base, with 30 bases lying between them. This CDR3 is built from 21 residues. Germline V gene sequence: CDR1 LNHDA, CDR2 SQIVND (reference sequence). CDR3 coding DNA: TGTGCCAGTAGTATTACCCCACCCTCTGCACTACTAGGGAATCCGAACACTGAAGCTTTCTTT. Translated: CASSITPPSALLGNPNTEAFF.

This chain joins TRBV28 and TRBJ2-2; D unresolved. There are 15 residues in the CDR3. Germline CDR1 reads MDHEN; CDR2 reads SYDVKM. V was pared by 2 bases and J by 7 bases, with 14 bases between. CDR3: CASSLRVQPVGELFF. The CDR3 DNA is TGTGCCAGCAGTTTACGGGTGCAGCCCGTCGGGGAGCTGTTTTTT.

V gene TRBV5-1 combines with J gene TRBJ1-2; D is unresolved. The length of the CDR3 is 14 residues. Between the trimmed V and J ends, which lost 4 bases and 5 bases, there was a span of 15 bases. Germline CDR1 SGHRS, CDR2 YFSETQ. Here the CDR3 reads CASSPEGRRYGYTF. For the CDR3, the DNA is TGCGCCAGCAGCCCCGAGGGAAGAAGGTATGGCTACACCTTC.

The chain couples TRBV7-4 to TRBJ1-1; no firm D call. The CDR3 is 14 amino acids. Trimming stripped 1 base from V and 0 bases from J, with 6 bases between. Germline lookup yields CDR1 SGHVT and CDR2 SQSDAQ. The CDR3 region has the DNA TGTGCCAGCAGCTTAGAGGAGGTGAACACTGAAGCTTTCTTT. Protein: CASSLEEVNTEAFF.

The J gene is TRBJ2-7, the V gene TRBV5-1, with D possibly TRBD1 on 6 matching bases. The CDR3 totals 16 residues. V shed 2 bases and J shed 1 base, with 16 bases lying between them. The germline V gene encodes CDR1 SGHRS and CDR2 YFSETQ. CDR3 protein: CASSFDDRSESYEQYF. DNA for the CDR3: TGCGCCAGCAGCTTCGATGACAGGTCTGAATCCTACGAGCAGTACTTC.

This clone was recorded once. The chain is built from TRBV25-1 and TRBJ1-2; D gene unclear. The germline V gene encodes CDR1 MGHDK and CDR2 SYGVNS. CDR3 length equals 13 residues. The V gene lost 4 bases and the J gene lost 4 bases, with 10 bases spanning the gap. The CDR3 reads CASSASGSYGYTF. CDR3 sequence (DNA): TGTGCCAGCAGTGCATCGGGGTCCTATGGCTACACCTTC.

CDR3 sequence: CASSLLAGAPNEQFF. The CDR3 DNA follows: TGTGCCAGCAGCTTACTAGCGGGGGCACCCAATGAGCAGTTCTTC. The chain links TRBV7-3 to TRBJ2-1, with 10 positions matching TRBD2. Germline-derived CDR1 and CDR2 are SGHTA and FQGTGA. This CDR3 comprises 15 residues. The junction had 4 bases not matched to a gene; V was cut back by 2 bases and J by 6 bases.

The J gene is TRBJ1-1, the V gene TRBV5-4; D may be TRBD1 (6 bases). The CDR3 spans 15 residues. The V end was cut by 3 bases, the J end by 8 bases, with 20 bases between. In germline, CDR1 is SGHNT, CDR2 YYREEE (reference sequence). CDR3 DNA sequence: TGTGCCAGCAGCTCCCTCCGGGACACGGATCAAGAAGCTTTCTTT. Translated, it gives CASSSLRDTDQEAFF.

The count of this clone is one. The rearrangement joins TRBV5-1 to TRBJ1-2; weak D call: TRBD1 (6 bases). The CDR3 totals 16 residues. Germline loops: CDR1 SGHRS, CDR2 YFSETQ. The germline V and J ends were trimmed by 1 base and 7 bases, with 20 bases remaining between them. CDR3 in amino acids: CASSLIRPPGASGYTF. CDR3 nucleotide sequence: TGCGCCAGCAGCTTGATTAGACCCCCAGGGGCGTCTGGCTACACCTTC.

In this sample, this clone turned up once. The rearrangement uses TRBV9 and TRBJ2-2; the D is unclear. The V gene's germline CDR1 is SGDLS and CDR2 YYNGEE. The CDR3 totals 14 residues. Deletions cut 0 bases from V and 3 bases from J, with 6 bases between. The CDR3 region is CASSVARDTGELFF. As DNA, the CDR3 is TGTGCCAGCAGCGTAGCGCGCGACACCGGGGAGCTGTTTTTT.